This TCR beta chain was captured in a study of human T cells and chemical hapten exposure. Study at large: 2% DPC applied to a 2 cm by 2 cm arm area sensitized donors.

Findings of the study overall: Expanded TCRs clustered into significantly more large CDR3 similarity groups than controls, the analysis revealed.

This clonotype was recorded at least ten times. Antigen: not known. Specified time point: pre-sensitization, week 0. As for treatment: therapeutic diphenylcyclopropenone sensitization with weekly scalp DPC. TCRdb re-called the RACE reads through MiXCR, storing one row per CDR3 protein. The repertoire holds around 56,000 distinct CDR3 sequences, with 9.5% to 10% as singletons. The CDR3 length is 12 residues. Trimming removed 8 bases at V and 2 bases at J, with 4 bases between. This sequence originates from a man in his forties with alopecia areata. Some clones in this sample may be carry-over from other donors' samples. The source was whole blood, collected in connection with sensitization to the hapten diphenylcyclopropenone (DPC). This chain joins TRBV12-3 or TRBV12-4 and TRBJ2-6; no firm D call. CDR3 region: CASGPGANVLTF. As DNA, the CDR3 is TGTGCCAGCGGCCCTGGGGCCAACGTCCTGACTTTC.